Only one count was recorded for the clone carrying this TCR beta chain. This sample was taken from a study of blood T cell repertoires in COVID-19. Study at large: The cDNA or gDNA used as material had been derived from T cells, B-cell-depleted T cells, or PBMCs.

The data were produced by immunoSEQ multiplex PCR, yet TCRdb's version contains in-frame clones alone and is incomplete. Of around 300,000 clones listed, around 87% are singletons. The receptor was isolated from a woman in her late teens or twenties with acute COVID-19. Material for sequencing was PBMCs or T cells enriched from blood (not recorded which).

The CDR3 region is CASSRQNTGELFF. CDR3 sequence (DNA): TGTGCCAGTAGTAGACAGAACACCGGGGAGCTGTTTTTT. The V call is TRBV19, the J call TRBJ2-2; D gene unclear. V shed 4 bases and J shed 1 base, with 4 bases lying between them. This CDR3 region has 13 residues. The germline V gene encodes CDR1 LNHDA and CDR2 SQIVND (reference sequence).